These 18 T cell receptor beta chains were sequenced from one sample in a study of blood T cell repertoires in COVID-19. The protocol was immunoSEQ multiplex PCR, while the TCRdb copy is restricted to in-frame clones and leaves out a portion. This table holds 250,000 to 350,000 clones, 80% to 90% found once. Source material: PBMCs or T cells enriched from blood (not recorded which). The source is a woman in her twenties or thirties who had recovered from COVID-19.

This clone has only a few counts. This sequence joins TRBV3-1 (or the pseudogene TRBV3-2) and TRBJ1-5, with TRBD1 matching 7 bases. Unmatched junction bases numbered 3, after V lost 4 bases and J lost 0 bases. The CDR3 loop spans 15 amino acids. The germline V gene encodes CDR1 LGHDT and CDR2 YNNKEL (reference sequence). The CDR3 coding sequence is TGTGCCAGCAGCCGAGGACAGGATAGCAATCAGCCCCAGCATTTT. Its translation: CASSRGQDSNQPQHF.

The chain recombines TRBV18 with TRBJ2-1; D not certain. This CDR3 has 15 residues. Trimming shortened V by 3 bases and J by 2 bases, and 11 bases separated the two germline ends. CDR1 and CDR2 (germline): KGHSH, LQKENI. The CDR3 region has the DNA TGTGCCAGCTCACCCCCGATGGCTCCCTACAATGAGCAGTTCTTC. The encoded protein is CASSPPMAPYNEQFF.

The chain couples TRBV29-1 to TRBJ2-3; 8 nucleotides line up with TRBD2. V was pared by 6 bases and J by 3 bases, with 8 bases of the junction left unmatched. The CDR3 extends over 14 amino acids. In germline, CDR1 is SQVTM, CDR2 ANQGSEA. The CDR3 DNA is TGCAGCGTCTCCAGCGGGGGCCAAACAGATACGCAGTATTTT. It translates to CSVSSGGQTDTQYF.

The V gene is TRBV3-1 (or the pseudogene TRBV3-2), the J gene TRBJ1-3; D remains ambiguous. Per germline, CDR1 LGHDT and CDR2 YNNKEL (reference sequence). The CDR3 extends over 17 amino acids. The V gene lost 5 bases and the J gene lost 0 bases, with 17 bases spanning the gap. The CDR3, as DNA: TGTGCCAGCAGCAGCAAATCCTCTACGGGCTCTGGAAACACCATATATTTT. Translated: CASSSKSSTGSGNTIYF.

The CDR3 sequence is CSVEDWLTGTEAFF. The DNA for the CDR3 is TGCAGCGTTGAAGATTGGCTCACGGGCACTGAAGCTTTCTTT. The genes are TRBV29-1 and TRBJ1-1; D not resolved. Germline V gives CDR1 SQVTM, CDR2 ANQGSEA. V shed 0 bases and J shed 4 bases, with 12 bases lying between them. The CDR3 has 14 residues.

V and J are TRBV19 and TRBJ1-2, with 8 bases identical to TRBD1. V lost 9 bases, J lost 8 bases, and 17 bases stayed unmatched. The CDR3 length is 15 residues. Germline V gives CDR1 LNHDA, CDR2 SQIVND (reference sequence). The CDR3 region is CASQPGGGRVYGYTF. The CDR3, as DNA: TGTGCCAGCCAACCAGGGGGCGGAAGGGTCTACGGCTACACCTTC.

CDR3 in amino acids: CASSSISLAGDTYEQYF. Here the CDR3 DNA reads TGTGCCAGCAGTTCCATATCCCTAGCGGGAGATACCTACGAGCAGTACTTC. V and J are TRBV27 and TRBJ2-7; 10 nucleotides agree with TRBD2. CDR1 and CDR2 (germline): MNHEY, SMNVEV (reference sequence). The CDR3 is 17 residues long. The V segment lost 4 bases and the J segment 2 bases; nucleotides outside the gene matches: 11.

The CDR3 DNA reads as TGTGCCAGCAGCCTACAGGGGGCCCAAAATCAGCCCCAGCATTTT. This codes for CASSLQGAQNQPQHF. V gene TRBV3-1 (or the pseudogene TRBV3-2) combines with J gene TRBJ1-5; 9 nucleotides agree with TRBD1. In germline, CDR1 is LGHDT, CDR2 YNNKEL (reference sequence). The CDR3 totals 15 residues. Trimming removed 4 bases from V and 4 bases from J; junction bases left unmatched: 5.

V and J are TRBV28 and TRBJ2-2; D possibly corresponds to TRBD2 (6 bases). Trimming cost V 7 bases and J 1 base, with 13 bases left between them. CDR3 length: 15 amino acids. The germline V gene encodes CDR1 MDHEN and CDR2 SYDVKM. CDR3 region: CASTEAGLNTGELFF. CDR3 in DNA: TGTGCCAGCACGGAGGCGGGGCTGAACACCGGGGAGCTGTTTTTT.

This clone was detected only once. V is TRBV7-6 and J is TRBJ2-4; D unclear. V was trimmed by 6 bases and J by 1 base, leaving 13 bases between them. The CDR3 is 15 amino acids. Looked up from germline, CDR1 is SGHVS and CDR2 is FNYEAQ. CDR3 loop: CASSFPYGAKNIQYF. In DNA, the CDR3 is TGTGCCAGCAGTTTCCCGTACGGGGCCAAAAACATTCAGTACTTC.

This chain links TRBV11-1 with TRBJ1-5; D not certain. This CDR3 comprises 14 residues. Germline lookup yields CDR1 SGHAT and CDR2 FQDESV (reference sequence). The V end lost 5 bases, the J end lost 6 bases, and 14 bases lay between the germline ends. The CDR3 DNA reads TGTGCCAGCAGCCTCAAGCCCTTAAGTCAGCCCCAGCATTTT. Protein product: CASSLKPLSQPQHF.

The chain employs TRBV29-1 and TRBJ1-1; a weak D match, TRBD1 (5 bases). CDR3 length: 12 amino acids. Trimming removed 8 bases at V and 5 bases at J, with 15 bases between. The germline V gene encodes CDR1 SQVTM and CDR2 ANQGSEA. The chain's CDR3 is CSFNRLGTEAFF. The CDR3 nucleotides read TGCAGCTTCAACAGGTTGGGTACTGAAGCTTTCTTT.

The rearrangement links TRBV27 to TRBJ1-2; D uncertain. This CDR3 is built from 15 residues. V was pared by 3 bases and J by 2 bases, with 13 bases between. Germline CDR1 is MNHEY and CDR2 is SMNVEV (reference sequence). DNA of the CDR3: TGTGCCAGCAGTTTTGGAGGGAGCGAAAACTATGGCTACACCTTC. Its translation: CASSFGGSENYGYTF.

The CDR3 loop is CASSPPQGRDQPQHF. In nucleotides, the CDR3 is TGTGCCAGCTCACCACCGCAGGGGCGGGATCAGCCCCAGCATTTT. The rearrangement links TRBV18 to TRBJ1-5, with D maybe TRBD1 (6 bases). Deletions cut 0 bases from V and 5 bases from J, with 11 bases between. This CDR3 region has 15 residues. From germline, CDR1 is KGHSH and CDR2 LQKENI. The whole variable domain, filled in from reference TRBV18 and TRBJ1-5, reads NAGVMQNPRHLVRRRGQEARLRCSPMKGHSHVYWYRQLPEEGLKFMVYLQKENIIDESGMPKERFSAEFPKEGPSILRIQQVVRGDSAAYFCASSPPQGRDQPQHFGDGTRLSIL.

The rearrangement joins TRBV13 to TRBJ2-4; 7 positions match TRBD1. CDR3 length equals 14 residues. Germline loops: CDR1 PRHDT, CDR2 FYEKMQ (reference sequence). Trimming at V came to 5 bases and at J to 4 bases, leaving 5 bases not matched to a gene. CDR3 in DNA: TGTGCCAGCAGCCGCCTGGGACAGAAAAACATTCAGTACTTC. It yields the protein CASSRLGQKNIQYF.

The table lists this clone with a count of one. The chain couples TRBV5-1 to TRBJ1-4; TRBD1 matches 9 bases. The V gene end was trimmed by 3 bases and the J gene end by 6 bases; junction bases not matched to a gene: 12. This CDR3 comprises 17 residues. Germline V lookup: CDR1 SGHRS, CDR2 YFSETQ. CDR3 coding DNA: TGCGCCAGCAGCTCGACAGGGGGGATTGGCGGGTATGAAAAACTGTTTTTT. It encodes CASSSTGGIGGYEKLFF.

The sample holds many counts of this clone. The chain joins TRBV10-2 to TRBJ1-2; a weak D match, TRBD1 (6 bases). Germline-derived CDR1 and CDR2 are WSHSY and SAAADI. This CDR3 comprises 14 residues. Trimming pared 3 bases from V and 4 bases from J, leaving 12 bases between. The CDR3 region is CASSETGMIYGYTF. DNA of the CDR3: TGCGCCAGCAGTGAAACAGGGATGATCTATGGCTACACCTTC.

V is TRBV27 and J is TRBJ1-1; tentative D call: TRBD1 (6 bases). V dropped 6 bases and J dropped 8 bases, with 16 bases sitting between them. CDR1 and CDR2 from the germline V gene are MNHEY and SMNVEV (reference sequence). The CDR3 is 13 residues long. This CDR3 reads CASRYTSGAEAFF. The DNA of the CDR3 is TGTGCCAGCAGGTACACATCAGGGGCGGAAGCTTTCTTT.